Shown below are 16 T cell receptor beta chains from a single sample sequenced in a study of shared clonotypes between healthy human individuals. Profiling relied on immunoSEQ multiplex PCR, and the TCRdb table lists in-frame clones only, not all of them. Among under 850,000 clones listed, roughly 72% were seen once. Input material: memory CD4+ T cells sorted from blood. Subset of the sample: CD45RA-negative fraction. Source of these receptors: a woman aged 30 to 39 in good health.

This chain joins TRBV7-6 and TRBJ2-7; D unclear. Trimming took off 1 base at V and 4 bases at J, with 14 bases between the two ends. There are 15 residues in the CDR3. The germline gives CDR1 SGHVS, CDR2 FNYEAQ. CDR3 in amino acids: CASSLDPGAGYEQYF. The CDR3 DNA is TGTGCCAGCAGCTTAGACCCAGGCGCAGGATACGAGCAGTACTTC. Combining the CDR3 with reference TRBV7-6 and TRBJ2-7 gives the whole variable domain GAGVSQSPRYKVTKRGQDVALRCDPISGHVSLYWYRQALGQGPEFLTYFNYEAQQDKSGLPNDRFSAERPEGSISTLTIQRTEQRDSAMYRCASSLDPGAGYEQYFGPGTRLTVT.

The chain employs TRBV28 and TRBJ2-7, with TRBD2 matching over 9 bases. V shed 3 bases and J 5 bases; nucleotides not matched to a gene: 5. The CDR3 consists of 14 residues. CDR1 is MDHEN and CDR2 is SYDVKM in the germline V gene. The CDR3 region is CASSFPAGGDEQYF. The CDR3 nucleotides are TGTGCCAGCAGTTTCCCAGCGGGAGGAGACGAGCAGTACTTC. The variable domain in full, with the rest retrieved from reference TRBV28 and TRBJ2-7, is DVKVTQSSRYLVKRTGEKVFLECVQDMDHENMFWYRQDPGLGLRLIYFSYDVKMKEKGDIPEGYSVSREKKERFSLILESASTNQTSMYLCASSFPAGGDEQYFGPGTRLTVT.

The V and J genes are TRBV5-1 and TRBJ2-4; 15 bases line up with TRBD2. The junction had 1 base not matched to a gene; V was cut back by 0 bases and J by 6 bases. The CDR3 is 16 amino acids. Germline V gene sequence: CDR1 SGHRS, CDR2 YFSETQ. CDR3 bases: TGCGCCAGCAGCTTGGGGACTAGCGGGAGGGTAAACATTCAGTACTTC. As protein: CASSLGTSGRVNIQYF.

The chain has TRBV28 and TRBJ2-1; the match to TRBD2 covers 12 bases. V gave up 5 bases and J gave up 6 bases; unmatched junction bases: 11. CDR1 MDHEN and CDR2 SYDVKM come from the germline V gene. The CDR3 spans 17 residues. For the CDR3, the DNA is TGTGCCAGCAGTCCATGGGTGGCACTAGCGGGAGGCAATGAGCAGTTCTTC. This sequence encodes CASSPWVALAGGNEQFF.

This chain connects TRBV11-2 to TRBJ1-3, with D perhaps TRBD1 (6 bases). Trimming cost V 6 bases and J 4 bases, with 16 bases left between them. Germline V gene lookup returns CDR1 SGHAT and CDR2 FQNNGV. The CDR3 length is 15 residues. This CDR3 is CASSLTQGPGNTIYF. CDR3 in DNA: TGTGCCAGCAGTCTGACACAGGGTCCGGGAAACACCATATATTTT.

The chain has TRBV10-3 and TRBJ2-3; 14 bases agree with TRBD2. Germline CDR1 is ENHRY and CDR2 is SYGVKD. This CDR3 region has 16 residues. J was trimmed by 5 bases and V by 6 bases; bases with no gene match: 7. Written as DNA, the CDR3 is TGTGCCATCAGAGGTTCGGGACTAGCGGGAGAAGATACGCAGTATTTT. Protein product: CAIRGSGLAGEDTQYF.

The rearrangement joins TRBV27 to TRBJ1-1, with D unclear. The V end lost 0 bases, the J end lost 0 bases, and 8 bases lay between the germline ends. CDR3 size: 15 residues. Germline V gene data show CDR1 as MNHEY and CDR2 as SMNVEV (reference sequence). The CDR3 DNA reads as TGTGCCAGCAGTTTATCGAGGCTTCTGAACACTGAAGCTTTCTTT. Protein: CASSLSRLLNTEAFF.

This chain connects TRBV5-4 to TRBJ1-2; a possible D gene is TRBD1 (6 bases). Trimming shortened V by 3 bases and J by 7 bases, and 16 bases separated the two germline ends. CDR3 length equals 14 residues. Germline V gene lookup returns CDR1 SGHNT and CDR2 YYREEE (reference sequence). The CDR3 DNA is TGTGCCAGCAGCTCCACGACAGGCAACCGTGGCTACACCTTC. Translating gives CASSSTTGNRGYTF.

V usage is TRBV5-1 and J usage is TRBJ2-1; 11 bases match TRBD2. The junction had 1 base not matched to a gene; V was cut back by 3 bases and J by 2 bases. Germline loops: CDR1 SGHRS, CDR2 YFSETQ. The CDR3 consists of 15 residues. The CDR3 sequence is CASSYSGRAYNEQFF. For the CDR3, the DNA is TGCGCCAGCAGCTATAGCGGGAGGGCCTACAATGAGCAGTTCTTC. Based on the CDR3 plus reference TRBV5-1 and TRBJ2-1, the full variable domain is KAGVTQTPRYLIKTRGQQVTLSCSPISGHRSVSWYQQTPGQGLQFLFEYFSETQRNKGNFPGRFSGRQFSNSRSEMNVSTLELGDSALYLCASSYSGRAYNEQFFGPGTRLTVL.

J is TRBJ2-3 and V is TRBV5-1, with TRBD1 matching 9 bases. Unmatched junction bases numbered 6, after V lost 2 bases and J lost 2 bases. The CDR3 has 16 residues. CDR1 is SGHRS and CDR2 is YFSETQ in the germline V gene. The CDR3 protein is CASSFPGQGYTDTQYF. The DNA of the CDR3 is TGCGCCAGCAGCTTCCCGGGACAGGGATACACAGATACGCAGTATTTT.

The V and J genes are TRBV5-1 and TRBJ1-2; the D gene is possibly TRBD1 (5 bases). CDR1 is SGHRS and CDR2 is YFSETQ in the germline V gene. V was trimmed by 1 base and J by 0 bases, leaving 13 bases between them. This CDR3 comprises 16 residues. Here the CDR3 reads CASSLKGRGANYGYTF. In DNA form, the CDR3 reads TGCGCCAGCAGCTTGAAGGGTAGGGGAGCTAACTATGGCTACACCTTC.

For the CDR3, the DNA is TGTGCCAGCTCTCTCAATTGGCGGACCGGGGAGCTGTTTTTT. It encodes CASSLNWRTGELFF. V and J are TRBV18 and TRBJ2-2, with unresolved D. This CDR3 region has 14 residues. Trimming removed 6 bases from V and 5 bases from J, with 13 bases in between. The V gene's germline CDR1 is KGHSH and CDR2 LQKENI.

The V gene is TRBV5-8, the J gene TRBJ1-1; no definite D call. The CDR3 consists of 16 residues. Germline loops: CDR1 SGHTS, CDR2 YDEGEE. V was trimmed by 2 bases and J by 2 bases, leaving 16 bases between them. This chain's CDR3 is CASSFMEQTINTEAFF. The DNA of the CDR3 is TGTGCCAGCAGCTTTATGGAACAGACAATAAACACTGAAGCTTTCTTT.

Points on this clone: At the DNA level, this CDR3 is encoded by other sequences in the same sample as well. The gene calls are TRBV7-9 and TRBJ1-6; no clear D. The CDR3 has 11 residues. CDR1 is SEHNR, CDR2 FQNEAQ, per germline (reference sequence). Trimming pared 6 bases from V and 6 bases from J, leaving 3 bases between. For the CDR3, the DNA is TGTGCCAGCAGTTTTAATTCACCCCTCCACTTT. It encodes CASSFNSPLHF.

The CDR3 DNA reads TGTGCCAGCAGTTCTACTTCCCCCCGGTGGGATTACGAGCAGTACTTC. Translating gives CASSSTSPRWDYEQYF. This chain connects TRBV27 to TRBJ2-7; no clear D. Per germline, CDR1 MNHEY and CDR2 SMNVEV (reference sequence). The V end lost 4 bases, the J end lost 4 bases, and 20 bases lay between the germline ends. The CDR3 sequence is 16 residues long.

The V gene is TRBV30, the J gene TRBJ2-5, with a possible D match to TRBD2 (5 bases). Trimming stripped 5 bases from V and 4 bases from J, with 11 bases between. The CDR3 runs to 12 residues. Looked up from germline, CDR1 is GTSNPN and CDR2 is SVGIG (reference sequence). CDR3 region: CAWFQGGETQYF. CDR3 nucleotide sequence: TGTGCCTGGTTCCAAGGAGGAGAGACCCAGTACTTC.